The 27 T cell receptor beta chains in this list originate from one sample, sequenced in a study of T cells in Graves' hyperthyroidism and ophthalmopathy. RNA transcripts served as the template for amplifying TCR beta CDR3 regions. The TCR CDR3 was amplified in a first-round RT-PCR using the HTBI primer set. Each CDR3 protein gets one entry after TCRdb re-called the multiplex PCR reads with MiXCR. The sample lists around 690,000 distinct CDR3 sequences, 15% to 20% seen once, with 15% to 18% in the top ten. Sequencing was carried out using blood. The receptors were gathered from a man aged 45-65 years with Graves' hyperthyroidism.

The rearrangement joins TRBV2 to TRBJ1-2, with TRBD1 identical over 9 bases. The J segment lost 4 bases and the V segment lost 6 bases, leaving 6 bases of the junction unmatched. The germline V gene encodes CDR1 SNHLY and CDR2 FYNNEI. The CDR3 is 14 amino acids. This CDR3 reads CASSWTGEGYGYTF. The CDR3 DNA reads as TGTGCCAGCAGCTGGACAGGGGAGGGCTATGGCTACACCTTC.

The table lists this clonotype with many counts. The V gene is TRBV2, the J gene TRBJ1-1; D gene unclear. Germline lookup yields CDR1 SNHLY and CDR2 FYNNEI. The CDR3 spans 13 residues. V was clipped by 4 bases and J by 3 bases, with 9 bases between them. The CDR3 sequence: CASSVGPDTEAFF. Written as DNA, the CDR3 is TGTGCCAGCAGTGTAGGGCCGGACACTGAAGCTTTCTTT.

This clonotype was recorded many times. V gene TRBV30 combines with J gene TRBJ1-1; 8 bases map to TRBD1. The germline CDR1 and CDR2 sequences are GTSNPN and SVGIG (reference sequence). CDR3 size: 14 residues. The J segment lost 4 bases and the V segment lost 4 bases, leaving 8 bases of the junction unmatched. The DNA of the CDR3 is TGTGCCTGGATGACAGGGGAATGGGGCACTGAAGCTTTCTTT. Translated, it gives CAWMTGEWGTEAFF.

This clonotype was observed a handful of times. The chain uses TRBV18 and TRBJ2-7; D is unresolved. This CDR3 spans 13 amino acids. The V end lost 6 bases, the J end lost 4 bases, and 13 bases lay between the germline ends. Germline V lookup: CDR1 KGHSH, CDR2 LQKENI. The CDR3 coding sequence is TGTGCCAGCTCCACGTCCCCCACATACGAGCAGTACTTC. Protein product: CASSTSPTYEQYF.

This clonotype has a handful of counts. This chain uses TRBV10-3 with TRBJ2-5; 12 bases fit TRBD1. CDR3 length: 15 amino acids. With 6 bases clipped from V and 4 bases from J, the junction kept 6 bases outside the gene matches. Germline CDR1 ENHRY, CDR2 SYGVKD. The CDR3 sequence: CAISRDRGRGETQYF. DNA of the CDR3: TGTGCCATCAGCCGGGACAGGGGGCGAGGAGAGACCCAGTACTTC.

The V call is TRBV5-8, the J call TRBJ2-3; 9 nucleotides agree with TRBD2. CDR1 and CDR2 from the germline V gene are SGHTS and YDEGEE. There are 16 residues in the CDR3. After removal of 3 bases from V and 4 bases from J, the junction contained 9 bases not matched to a gene. The CDR3 protein is CASSWGISGSADTQYF. The DNA of the CDR3 is TGTGCCAGCAGCTGGGGAATTAGCGGGAGTGCAGATACGCAGTATTTT.

Turning to this clonotype: This sequence may be a read error, since a much larger clone differs from it by one base. V gene TRBV20-1 combines with J gene TRBJ2-2; TRBD2 matches at 13 bases. The CDR3 consists of 14 residues. V gave up 5 bases and J gave up 4 bases; unmatched junction bases: 1. The germline gives CDR1 DFQATT, CDR2 SNEGSKA (reference sequence). The CDR3 nucleotides are TGCAGTGCTTGGACTAGCGGGGGCACCGGGGAGCTGTTTTTT. Amino acid sequence: CSAWTSGGTGELFF.

This clonotype was seen a handful of times. The chain recombines TRBV4-1 with TRBJ2-7, with D possibly being TRBD1 (5 bases). Germline V CDR1 and CDR2: MGHRA, YSYEKL. V was cut by 1 base and J by 5 bases, with 15 bases left in between. CDR3 length: 15 amino acids. The CDR3 region has the DNA TGCGCCAGCAGCCAAGGTCCAGGGCCCAGTAACGAGCAGTACTTC. Amino acids: CASSQGPGPSNEQYF.

This clonotype was counted many times. This chain links TRBV2 with TRBJ2-2; D is possibly TRBD2 (5 bases). Germline V CDR1 and CDR2: SNHLY, FYNNEI. The V end was cut by 10 bases, the J end by 0 bases, with 12 bases between. There are 14 residues in the CDR3. The CDR3 DNA reads as TGTGCCACCACAGCGGTCTCGAACACCGGGGAGCTGTTTTTT. Translation gives CATTAVSNTGELFF.

The table lists this clonotype with many counts. The CDR3 DNA reads TGTGCCAGCAGTGAAGAGGGTCAGGGAAGCTCACCCCTCCACTTT. Amino acids: CASSEEGQGSSPLHF. The rearrangement links TRBV2 to TRBJ1-6, with a tentative D call TRBD1 (5 bases). The germline gives CDR1 SNHLY, CDR2 FYNNEI. Trimming removed 1 base from V and 10 bases from J, with 14 bases in between. The CDR3 runs 15 residues. The entire variable domain, with the rest obtained from reference TRBV2 and TRBJ1-6, is as follows: EPEVTQTPSHQVTQMGQEVILRCVPISNHLYFYWYRQILGQKVEFLVSFYNNEISEKSEIFDDQFSVERPDGSNFTLKIRSTKLEDSAMYFCASSEEGQGSSPLHFGNGTRLTVT.

In its sample, this clonotype was seen many times. The rearrangement joins TRBV3-1 to TRBJ2-2; no clear D. V was clipped by 3 bases and J by 0 bases, with 8 bases between them. This CDR3 region has 15 residues. Germline V gene lookup returns CDR1 LGHDT and CDR2 YNNKEL (reference sequence). CDR3 nucleotides: TGTGCCAGCAGCCAGGCGAACGCGAACACCGGGGAGCTGTTTTTT. Translating gives CASSQANANTGELFF.

This clonotype has at least ten counts. The chain has TRBV28 and TRBJ1-4; D gene unclear. V gave up 5 bases and J gave up 4 bases, with 11 bases separating them. CDR1 and CDR2 (germline): MDHEN, SYDVKM. This CDR3 has 14 amino acids. The CDR3 nucleotides read TGTGCCAGCAGTGAGGCCGGCAGTAATGAAAAACTGTTTTTT. Amino acid sequence: CASSEAGSNEKLFF.

This clonotype was counted ten times or more. The chain couples TRBV2 to TRBJ2-1; 8 nucleotides agree with TRBD2. The V segment lost 8 bases and the J segment 7 bases; nucleotides outside the gene matches: 7. The germline CDR1 and CDR2 sequences are SNHLY and FYNNEI. The CDR3 sequence is 13 residues long. The CDR3 nucleotides are TGTGCCAGCTCTGAGCGGGAGTTTAATGAGCAGTTCTTC. It encodes CASSEREFNEQFF.

This clonotype has at least ten counts. The CDR3 spells CSARRLQETSGDTQYF. As DNA, the CDR3 is TGCAGTGCTAGAAGACTGCAGGAGACTAGCGGAGATACGCAGTATTTT. The chain carries TRBV20-1 and TRBJ2-3; 9 bases match TRBD2. With 2 bases clipped from V and 5 bases from J, the junction kept 11 bases outside the gene matches. There are 16 residues in the CDR3. The germline V gene encodes CDR1 DFQATT and CDR2 SNEGSKA (reference sequence).

In its sample, this clonotype was seen many times. V usage is TRBV6-2 or TRBV6-3 and J usage is TRBJ2-1, with D perhaps TRBD1 (6 bases). From germline, CDR1 is MNHEY and CDR2 SVGEGT. This CDR3 is built from 14 residues. V was shortened by 6 bases and J by 3 bases, with 12 bases between the two germline ends. The chain's CDR3 is CASSRQVRYNEQFF. The CDR3 nucleotides are TGTGCCAGCAGCAGACAGGTTCGCTACAATGAGCAGTTCTTC.

V usage is TRBV20-1 and J usage is TRBJ2-5; TRBD2 aligns across 14 bases. Germline lookup yields CDR1 DFQATT and CDR2 SNEGSKA (reference sequence). V dropped 0 bases and J dropped 6; count of bases not matched to a gene: 6. CDR3 length: 16 amino acids. CDR3 sequence: CSAREWTSGRQKTQYF. For the CDR3, the DNA is TGCAGTGCTAGAGAATGGACTAGCGGGAGGCAGAAGACCCAGTACTTC.

Note on this clonotype: This may come from a read error, since a much larger clone is one base off. The DNA for the CDR3 is TGTGCCAGCCGGTTCAGGGCCGAGCAGTACTTC. Protein product: CASRFRAEQYF. This rearrangement joins TRBV7-2 to TRBJ2-7; D is perhaps TRBD1 (5 bases). Trimming cost V 8 bases and J 6 bases, with 11 bases left between them. The CDR3 loop spans 11 amino acids. Germline-derived CDR1 and CDR2 are SGHTA and FQGNSA.

This clonotype was detected a few times. The genes are TRBV6-1 and TRBJ1-1; the match to TRBD1 covers 10 bases. This CDR3 region has 16 residues. CDR1 is MNHNS, CDR2 SASEGT, per germline. J gave up 3 bases and V 5 bases, and 9 bases lay outside the gene matches. CDR3 amino acids: CASSIPGQGPYTEAFF. The CDR3 coding sequence is TGTGCCAGCAGTATCCCGGGACAGGGGCCTTACACTGAAGCTTTCTTT.

This clonotype was observed at least ten times. The J gene is TRBJ2-3, the V gene TRBV30; D is unresolved. From germline, CDR1 is GTSNPN and CDR2 SVGIG (reference sequence). V lost 0 bases and J 5 bases, leaving 3 bases between the germline ends. This CDR3 spans 11 amino acids. This chain's CDR3 is CAWSVVDTQYF. Written as DNA, the CDR3 is TGTGCCTGGAGTGTAGTAGATACGCAGTATTTT.

The sample holds many counts of this clonotype. The chain couples TRBV15 to TRBJ2-5, with D possibly TRBD1 on 5 matching bases. Germline lookup yields CDR1 LNHNV and CDR2 YYDKDF (reference sequence). The CDR3 is made up of 16 amino acids. Between the trimmed V and J ends, which lost 0 bases and 3 bases, there was a span of 14 bases. CDR3 sequence (DNA): TGTGCCACCAGCAGAGATCGAAGGGGATTTGAAGAGACCCAGTACTTC. Translation gives CATSRDRRGFEETQYF.

The sample holds a few counts of this clonotype. The chain carries TRBV3-1 and TRBJ2-2; 11 nucleotides align to TRBD2. Germline values: CDR1 LGHDT, CDR2 YNNKEL (reference sequence). V shed 4 bases, J shed 5 bases, and the junction held 6 bases outside the gene matches. The CDR3 contains 16 residues. The CDR3 sequence is CASSPLAGEGTGELFF. The CDR3 DNA sequence: TGTGCCAGCAGCCCACTAGCGGGAGAGGGGACCGGGGAGCTGTTTTTT.

This clonotype was recorded at least ten times. The chain is built from TRBV7-6 and TRBJ2-7; 12 positions agree with TRBD2. V shed 4 bases, J shed 6 bases, and the junction held 4 bases outside the gene matches. CDR3 length equals 14 residues. Looked up from germline, CDR1 is SGHVS and CDR2 is FNYEAQ. Here the CDR3 reads CASSSGLAGSEQYF. DNA for the CDR3: TGTGCCAGCAGCTCCGGACTAGCGGGATCCGAGCAGTACTTC.

This clonotype was seen only a few times. A read error may be the cause here, since a much bigger clone is one base away. The V call is TRBV20-1, the J call TRBJ1-1; tentative D call: TRBD1 (6 bases). The germline CDR1 and CDR2 sequences are DFQATT and SNEGSKA (reference sequence). The V and J ends lost 1 base and 3 bases respectively, with 12 bases between them. The CDR3 runs to 14 residues. CDR3 in amino acids: CSARVGGLHTEAFF. The CDR3, as DNA: TGCAGTGCTAGAGTCGGGGGGCTCCACACTGAAGCTTTCTTT.

This clonotype was detected only a few times. The junction and the germline gene differ at one end; a read error may be behind it. The chain recombines TRBV7-2 with TRBJ2-7; D is possibly TRBD1 or TRBD2 (5 bases each). The CDR3 runs to 12 residues. The germline gives CDR1 SGHTA, CDR2 FQGNSA. The CDR3 DNA reads as TGTGCCAGCAGCTTCTATGGCAGGGAGCGGTACTTC. Amino acid sequence: CASSFYGRERYF.

This clonotype was recorded many times. This chain connects TRBV28 to TRBJ1-2; maybe TRBD1 (5 bases). Trimming left V 7 bases short and J 6 bases short, with 21 bases between. CDR1 is MDHEN and CDR2 is SYDVKM in the germline V gene. There are 15 residues in the CDR3. As DNA, the CDR3 is TGTGCCAGCACCCCCTCTCCCAGCAGGGCTCATGGCTACACCTTC. Translating gives CASTPSPSRAHGYTF.

This chain joins TRBV6-2 or TRBV6-3 and TRBJ2-3; 8 bases match TRBD2. CDR1 MNHEY and CDR2 SVGEGT come from the germline V gene. The CDR3 consists of 18 residues. The junction had 13 bases not matched to a gene; V was cut back by 0 bases and J by 5 bases. CDR3 protein: CASSYSLAGGVNRDTQYF. The CDR3 nucleotides read TGTGCCAGCAGTTACTCTCTAGCGGGTGGAGTCAACAGAGATACGCAGTATTTT.

This chain joins TRBV6-1 and TRBJ1-4; weak D call: TRBD1 (6 bases). CDR1 is MNHNS, CDR2 SASEGT, per germline. The CDR3 contains 15 residues. V lost 4 bases and J lost 3, with 12 bases in between. CDR3 in DNA: TGTGCCAGCAGTGGTCCGGGGGCCTCTAATGAAAAACTGTTTTTT. This translates into CASSGPGASNEKLFF.